This is a list of T cell receptor beta chains from one sample in a study of T-cell memory formation after mild COVID-19. TCRdb processed the 5' RACE reads anew with MiXCR; each CDR3 protein has one entry. The sample carries about 430,000 distinct CDR3 sequences, 20% to 25% recorded once. The material sequenced was PBMCs or a T cell subset sorted from them (not recorded which). The receptors derive from an adult woman who had mild COVID-19 (a few samples of this study predate the infection). Cell type and time point are not known. Each CDR3 is given with its conserved first and last residue. D genes are given only for firm matches. Clone sizes are given selectively: once, few, many, or a class where the clone is expanded.

d_call	v_call	clone_size	j_call	cdr3_aa	cdr3_nt
NA	TRBV12-3/TRBV12-4	many	TRBJ1-1	CASSLGEGTEAFF	TGTGCCAGCAGTTTAGGGGAAGGCACTGAAGCTTTCTTT
TRBD1	TRBV24-1	few	TRBJ2-1	CATSDSGTGLYNEQFF	TGTGCCACCAGTGACAGCGGGACAGGGCTCTACAATGAGCAGTTCTTC
TRBD1	TRBV15	NA	TRBJ2-1	CATSAGTGAYNEQFF	TGTGCCACCAGCGCCGGGACAGGGGCCTACAATGAGCAGTTCTTC
NA	TRBV30	few	TRBJ2-4	CAWSKVSGLAKNIQYF	TGTGCCTGGAGTAAGGTCAGCGGCCTAGCCAAAAACATTCAGTACTTC
NA	TRBV7-3	many	TRBJ2-2	CASRRENGELFF	TGTGCCAGCAGACGGGAGAACGGGGAGCTGTTTTTT
NA	TRBV6-5	NA	TRBJ1-2	CASSYPARRHYGYTF	TGTGCCAGCAGTTACCCCGCACGCAGGCACTATGGCTACACCTTC
NA	TRBV13	few	TRBJ2-5	CASSSAGGFKETQYF	TGTGCCAGCAGCTCTGCTGGGGGGTTTAAGGAGACCCAGTACTTC
TRBD1	TRBV12-3/TRBV12-4	NA	TRBJ2-7	CASSFSSDRVWEQYF	TGTGCCAGCAGTTTCTCGTCTGACAGGGTGTGGGAGCAGTACTTC
NA	TRBV2	NA	TRBJ2-3	CASNDRSLDTQYF	TGTGCCAGCAATGACAGGAGCTTAGATACGCAGTATTTT
TRBD1	TRBV4-2	few	TRBJ2-5	CASSKTGGGQETQYF	TGTGCCAGCAGCAAGACAGGGGGGGGTCAAGAGACCCAGTACTTC
TRBD2	TRBV12-3/TRBV12-4	NA	TRBJ2-5	CASSLPAGTKETQYF	TGTGCCAGCAGTTTACCCGCCGGGACTAAGGAGACCCAGTACTTC
NA	TRBV7-8	few	TRBJ2-1	CASSSPGVATYNEQFF	TGTGCCAGCAGCTCACCGGGGGTAGCGACTTACAATGAGCAGTTCTTC
TRBD2	TRBV6-5	few	TRBJ2-4	CASSPSGGDKNIQYF	TGTGCCAGCAGTCCTAGCGGGGGTGACAAAAACATTCAGTACTTC
NA	TRBV5-1	many	TRBJ2-5	CASSLGLTQETQYF	TGCGCCAGCAGCTTGGGACTGACCCAAGAGACCCAGTACTTC
NA	TRBV7-9	many	TRBJ1-3	CASSRGDSGNTIYF	TGTGCCAGCAGCCGAGGGGATTCTGGAAACACCATATATTTT
TRBD2	TRBV6-2/TRBV6-3	NA	TRBJ2-7	CASKPGLRISGYEQYF	TGTGCCAGCAAACCGGGACTACGTATCAGTGGCTACGAGCAGTACTTC
TRBD1	TRBV11-2	NA	TRBJ2-1	CASTEGGQVRREQFF	TGTGCCAGCACCGAGGGGGGACAGGTGAGGCGTGAGCAGTTCTTC
TRBD2	TRBV20-1	NA	TRBJ2-5	CSASTVRGGTQYF	TGCAGTGCTAGTACCGTCCGGGGGGGGACCCAGTACTTC
NA	TRBV14	few	TRBJ2-1	CASSQLGSSYNEQFF	TGTGCCAGCAGCCAGTTAGGGAGCTCCTACAATGAGCAGTTCTTC
TRBD1	TRBV5-5	few	TRBJ2-3	CASSLGTGGLFLGTDTQYF	TGTGCCAGCAGCTTAGGGACAGGGGGCCTTTTCTTGGGCACAGATACGCAGTATTTT
TRBD1	TRBV7-8	NA	TRBJ1-2	CASSPRGTAILGAGYTF	TGTGCCAGCAGCCCGAGAGGGACAGCTATATTGGGAGCGGGCTACACCTTC
TRBD2	TRBV12-3/TRBV12-4	few	TRBJ2-2	CASSPTVTSGFLSSSSGELFF	TGTGCCAGCAGTCCGACAGTGACTAGCGGGTTCCTATCGAGTTCTTCTGGGGAGCTGTTTTTT
NA	TRBV25-1	NA	TRBJ2-1	CASWDWGEQFF	TGTGCCAGCTGGGACTGGGGTGAGCAGTTCTTC
NA	TRBV12-3/TRBV12-4	NA	TRBJ2-3	CASSPGKGFTDTQYF	TGTGCCAGCAGTCCTGGCAAAGGCTTCACAGATACGCAGTATTTT
NA	TRBV18	many	TRBJ2-7	CASSPRQGPYEQYF	TGTGCCAGCTCACCACGTCAGGGACCCTACGAGCAGTACTTC
TRBD2	TRBV11-3	NA	TRBJ2-3	CASSATSGSYTQYF	TGTGCCAGCAGCGCGACTAGCGGGAGTTATACGCAGTATTTT
NA	TRBV10-3	few	TRBJ2-2	CAISDSFAVGNTGELFF	TGTGCCATCAGTGATTCGTTTGCGGTAGGAAACACCGGGGAGCTGTTTTTT
NA	TRBV20-1	once	TRBJ1-6	CSTRKDMSSYNSPLHF	TGCAGTACCCGAAAGGACATGAGCTCCTATAATTCACCCCTCCACTTT
TRBD1	TRBV5-1	NA	TRBJ1-1	CASSKRTGQRNTEAFF	TGCGCCAGCAGCAAACGAACGGGACAGAGGAACACTGAAGCTTTCTTT
NA	TRBV15	few	TRBJ2-5	CATGVGWGQETQYF	TGTGCCACCGGGGTCGGTTGGGGCCAAGAGACCCAGTACTTC
NA	TRBV23-1	few	TRBJ2-4	CASSPPGMAKNIQYF	TGCGCCAGCAGTCCTCCAGGGATGGCCAAAAACATTCAGTACTTC
TRBD1	TRBV5-1	many	TRBJ1-2	CASSSGTAANYGYTF	TGCGCCAGCAGCAGCGGGACAGCAGCTAACTATGGCTACACCTTC
NA	TRBV12-3/TRBV12-4	NA	TRBJ2-7	CASSYRDYEQYF	TGTGCCAGCAGTTATAGAGACTACGAGCAGTACTTC
TRBD1	TRBV29-1	NA	TRBJ2-5	CSVEGQDRTQETQYF	TGCAGCGTTGAAGGTCAGGACAGGACCCAAGAGACCCAGTACTTC
TRBD1	TRBV2	NA	TRBJ1-5	CASRPQGARRQPQHF	TGTGCCAGCAGACCACAGGGGGCTCGGAGACAGCCCCAGCATTTT
NA	TRBV7-8	few	TRBJ2-6	CASSWAGRSGANVLTF	TGTGCCAGCAGCTGGGCAGGGCGCTCTGGGGCCAACGTCCTGACTTTC
NA	TRBV7-3	NA	TRBJ2-5	CASSEDLSGTQYF	TGTGCCAGCAGCGAAGACTTATCTGGGACCCAGTACTTC
NA	TRBV7-8	many	TRBJ2-5	CASSPNLGGETQYF	TGTGCCAGCAGCCCAAATCTAGGGGGAGAGACCCAGTACTTC
NA	TRBV7-3	NA	TRBJ2-5	CASSTEGRETQYF	TGTGCCAGCAGTACAGAGGGGCGGGAGACCCAGTACTTC
NA	TRBV24-1	few	TRBJ2-1	CATSPWAEGGNEQFF	TGTGCCACCAGTCCCTGGGCGGAGGGGGGCAATGAGCAGTTCTTC
NA	TRBV7-7	few	TRBJ2-3	CASSLGLPSDTQYF	TGTGCCAGCAGCTTAGGTCTCCCGTCAGATACGCAGTATTTT